These 15 T cell receptor beta chains originate from one sample sequenced in a study of T cell responses to AZD1222 COVID-19 vaccine. Produced via immunoSEQ multiplex PCR; TCRdb's table is partial and in-frame only. The sample includes some 67,000 clones, 83% seen only once; the top ten take roughly 6%. This material consisted of peripheral blood, taken 28 days after the second AZD1222 dose. The receptors were gathered from an adult who received the AZD1222 COVID-19 vaccine.

V gene TRBV15 combines with J gene TRBJ2-7; D call uncertain. Germline assignment: CDR1 LNHNV and CDR2 YYDKDF (reference sequence). The CDR3 has 14 residues. The V and J ends lost 0 bases and 0 bases respectively, with 6 bases between them. The CDR3 is CATSRESSSYEQYF. The CDR3 coding sequence is TGTGCCACCAGCAGAGAATCCAGCTCCTACGAGCAGTACTTC.

The gene calls are TRBV7-9 and TRBJ2-5, with 8 bases lining up with TRBD2. J was trimmed by 1 base and V by 5 bases; bases with no gene match: 6. The germline gives CDR1 SEHNR, CDR2 FQNEAQ (reference sequence). The CDR3 has 15 residues. For the CDR3, the DNA is TGTGCCAGCAGCGACCCCGGGGGGGCCCAAGAGACCCAGTACTTC. Translating it yields CASSDPGGAQETQYF.

This chain uses TRBV5-1 with TRBJ2-7; D perhaps matches TRBD1 (5 bases). V dropped 5 bases and J dropped 4 bases, with 16 bases sitting between them. The CDR3 is made up of 14 amino acids. Per the germline V gene, CDR1 is SGHRS and CDR2 is YFSETQ. The CDR3 coding sequence is TGCGCCAGCAGGGAGCAGACAGAAACGTACGAGCAGTACTTC. Translated, it gives CASREQTETYEQYF.

The chain couples TRBV7-9 to TRBJ1-4; 7 bases are shared with TRBD1. Germline V gene data show CDR1 as SEHNR and CDR2 as FQNEAQ (reference sequence). The CDR3 runs to 14 residues. The V gene end was trimmed by 1 base and the J gene end by 4 bases; junction bases not matched to a gene: 0. The CDR3 coding sequence is TGTGCCAGCAGCTTAGACAGGGGTAATGAAAAACTGTTTTTT. Translation gives CASSLDRGNEKLFF.

V and J are TRBV4-3 and TRBJ1-3; D is unresolved. The V end lost 5 bases, the J end lost 0 bases, and 20 bases lay between the germline ends. Germline assignment: CDR1 LGHNA and CDR2 YSLEER. The CDR3 sequence is 18 residues long. CDR3 region: CASSGNIGPGSSGNTIYF. The DNA of the CDR3 is TGCGCCAGCAGCGGAAACATCGGGCCCGGGTCCTCTGGAAACACCATATATTTT.

CDR3 nucleotide sequence: TGTGCCAGCAGCATGTTGGCGGGGGGCGAGTCTGGTACAGATACGCAGTATTTT. Its protein is CASSMLAGGESGTDTQYF. This chain connects TRBV7-6 to TRBJ2-3; 8 positions agree with TRBD2. The V gene end was trimmed by 5 bases and the J gene end by 3 bases; junction bases not matched to a gene: 16. Looked up from germline, CDR1 is SGHVS and CDR2 is FNYEAQ. There are 18 residues in the CDR3.

The rearrangement links TRBV5-1 to TRBJ2-2; D is unresolved. Trimming shortened V by 2 bases and J by 4 bases, and 9 bases separated the two germline ends. In germline, CDR1 is SGHRS, CDR2 YFSETQ. The CDR3 extends over 14 amino acids. The CDR3 sequence is CASSLGQVTGELFF. CDR3 DNA sequence: TGCGCCAGCAGCTTAGGTCAAGTCACCGGGGAGCTGTTTTTT.

The chain links TRBV14 to TRBJ1-2; 9 bases map to TRBD1. CDR1 is SGHDN, CDR2 FVKESK, per germline. This CDR3 is 13 amino acids long. Trimming at V came to 0 bases and at J to 8 bases, leaving 1 base not matched to a gene. The DNA for the CDR3 is TGTGCCAGCAGCCAAGAGACAGGGGGAGGCTACACCTTC. The encoded protein is CASSQETGGGYTF.

The genes are TRBV3-1 (or the pseudogene TRBV3-2) and TRBJ2-2; D might be TRBD2 (5 bases). The CDR3 spans 15 residues. Trimming removed 0 bases at V and 4 bases at J, with 9 bases between. CDR1 LGHDT and CDR2 YNNKEL come from the germline V gene (reference sequence). The CDR3 DNA follows: TGTGCCAGCAGCCAAGATCTGGAGGTCACCGGGGAGCTGTTTTTT. Translation gives CASSQDLEVTGELFF.

This chain joins TRBV9 and TRBJ2-5; D is unresolved. CDR1 and CDR2 (germline): SGDLS, YYNGEE. Trimming took off 4 bases at V and 2 bases at J, with 12 bases between the two ends. This CDR3 comprises 14 residues. CDR3: CASSPNGQQETQYF. In nucleotides, the CDR3 is TGTGCCAGCAGCCCCAACGGGCAACAAGAGACCCAGTACTTC. Complete variable domain (other parts from reference TRBV9 and TRBJ2-5): DSGVTQTPKHLITATGQRVTLRCSPRSGDLSVYWYQQSLDQGLQFLIQYYNGEERAKGNILERFSAQQFPDLHSELNLSSLELGDSALYFCASSPNGQQETQYFGPGTRLLVL.

This sequence joins TRBV30 and TRBJ2-3, with D unclear. Germline V gene lookup returns CDR1 GTSNPN and CDR2 SVGIG (reference sequence). The V and J ends lost 0 bases and 9 bases respectively, with 10 bases between them. The CDR3 covers 12 residues. The CDR3 DNA sequence: TGTGCCTGGAGTGTACCAGGTGGGACGCAGTATTTT. Its translation is CAWSVPGGTQYF.

V and J are TRBV6-1 and TRBJ1-1; no clear D. The germline CDR1 and CDR2 sequences are MNHNS and SASEGT. The CDR3 has 14 residues. The V and J ends lost 1 base and 3 bases respectively, with 9 bases between them. In nucleotides, the CDR3 is TGTGCCAGCAGTGAAGGTGGACTATACACTGAAGCTTTCTTT. Amino acid sequence: CASSEGGLYTEAFF.

V and J are TRBV15 and TRBJ1-3; D remains unclear. CDR3 length: 13 residues. Germline V gene sequence: CDR1 LNHNV, CDR2 YYDKDF (reference sequence). V gave up 0 bases and J gave up 4 bases, with 4 bases separating them. The CDR3 loop reads CATSRDSGNTIYF. The CDR3 DNA is TGTGCCACCAGCAGAGATTCGGGAAACACCATATATTTT.

This sequence joins TRBV6-6 and TRBJ2-1; 9 nucleotides match TRBD1. The CDR3 contains 14 residues. V dropped 5 bases and J dropped 4; count of bases not matched to a gene: 3. Germline V CDR1 and CDR2: MNHNY, SVGAGI (reference sequence). Written as DNA, the CDR3 is TGTGCCAGCAGTGGGGACAGGGATTACAATGAGCAGTTCTTC. It codes for CASSGDRDYNEQFF.

The chain is built from TRBV5-6 and TRBJ2-2; possible D gene TRBD1, 6 bases. Trimming removed 4 bases from V and 1 base from J, with 8 bases in between. Germline lookup yields CDR1 SGHDT and CDR2 YYEEEE. This CDR3 comprises 14 residues. The CDR3 bases are TGTGCCAGCAGCCTGGGACAGAACACCGGGGAGCTGTTTTTT. It specifies CASSLGQNTGELFF.